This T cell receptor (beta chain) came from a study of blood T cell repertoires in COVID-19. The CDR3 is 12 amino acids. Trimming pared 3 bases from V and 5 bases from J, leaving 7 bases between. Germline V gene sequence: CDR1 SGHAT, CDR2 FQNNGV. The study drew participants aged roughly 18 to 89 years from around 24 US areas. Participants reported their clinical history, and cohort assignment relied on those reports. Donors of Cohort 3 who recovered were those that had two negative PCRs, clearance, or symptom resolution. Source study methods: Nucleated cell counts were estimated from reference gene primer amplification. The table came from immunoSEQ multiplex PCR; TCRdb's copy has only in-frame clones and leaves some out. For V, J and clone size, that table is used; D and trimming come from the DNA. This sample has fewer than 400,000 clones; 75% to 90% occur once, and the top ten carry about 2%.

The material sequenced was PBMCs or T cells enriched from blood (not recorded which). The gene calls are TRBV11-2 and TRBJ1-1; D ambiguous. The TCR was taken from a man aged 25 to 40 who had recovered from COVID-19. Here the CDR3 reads CASSFFRTEAFF. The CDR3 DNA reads TGTGCCAGCAGCTTTTTCAGGACTGAAGCTTTCTTT.